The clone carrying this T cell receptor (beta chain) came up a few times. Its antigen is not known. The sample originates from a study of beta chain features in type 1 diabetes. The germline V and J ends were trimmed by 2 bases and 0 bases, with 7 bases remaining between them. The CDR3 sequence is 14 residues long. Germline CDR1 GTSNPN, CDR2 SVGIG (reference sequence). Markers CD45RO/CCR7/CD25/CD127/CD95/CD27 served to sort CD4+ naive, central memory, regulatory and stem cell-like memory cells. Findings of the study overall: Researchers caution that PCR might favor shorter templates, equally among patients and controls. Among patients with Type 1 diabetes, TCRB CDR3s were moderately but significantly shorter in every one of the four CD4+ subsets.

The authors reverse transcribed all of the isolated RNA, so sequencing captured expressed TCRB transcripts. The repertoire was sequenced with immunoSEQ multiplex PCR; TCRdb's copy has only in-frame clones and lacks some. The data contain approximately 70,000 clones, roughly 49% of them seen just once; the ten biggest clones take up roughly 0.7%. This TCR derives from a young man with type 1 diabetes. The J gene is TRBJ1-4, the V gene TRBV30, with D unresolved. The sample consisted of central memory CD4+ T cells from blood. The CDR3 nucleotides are TGTGCCTGGAGTCTCGGAGCAACTAATGAAAAACTGTTTTTT. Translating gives CAWSLGATNEKLFF.